These T cell receptor beta chains were read from a single sample in a study of blood T cell repertoires in COVID-19. Generated by immunoSEQ multiplex PCR, the TCRdb table keeps only in-frame clones and is missing some. Altogether 160,000 or so clones are present, around 90% being singletons, with the ten largest covering around 3%. Sequenced material: peripheral blood. Receptors were obtained from a man aged 60 to 69 with acute or convalescent COVID-19. Each CDR3 is given with its conserved first and last residue. Fields, in order: CDR3 protein, CDR3 DNA, D gene, clone size, V gene, J gene. A D gene is named only where the DNA matches it firmly. Some rows have no size entry. The others give once, few or many, or a class for an expanded clone.

CDR3: CASSENEPLQPQHF
DNA: TGTGCCAGCAGTGAGAATGAGCCGCTTCAGCCCCAGCATTTT
D: .
size: .
V: TRBV6-1
J: TRBJ1-5

CDR3: CASSLGLTVAKNIQYF
DNA: TGTGCCAGCAGCTTAGGACTTACCGTAGCCAAAAACATTCAGTACTTC
D: .
size: .
V: TRBV13
J: TRBJ2-4

CDR3: CASSLTAANEKLFF
DNA: TGCGCCAGCAGCTTGACGGCAGCGAATGAAAAACTGTTTTTT
D: .
size: .
V: TRBV5-1
J: TRBJ1-4

CDR3: CASSLDYERVAETQYF
DNA: TGTGCCAGCAGCTTAGATTACGAACGGGTTGCCGAGACCCAGTACTTC
D: .
size: .
V: TRBV11-2
J: TRBJ2-5

CDR3: CASSLYNGEAFF
DNA: TGTGCCAGCAGTTTATACAACGGGGAAGCTTTCTTT
D: .
size: once
V: TRBV12-3/TRBV12-4
J: TRBJ1-1

CDR3: CASRTSGGVYEQYF
DNA: TGTGCCAGCAGGACTAGCGGGGGGGTCTACGAGCAGTACTTC
D: TRBD2
size: .
V: TRBV27
J: TRBJ2-7

CDR3: CASSRDSFNYGYTF
DNA: TGCGCCAGCAGTCGGGACAGCTTTAACTATGGCTACACCTTC
D: TRBD1
size: .
V: TRBV5-1
J: TRBJ1-2

CDR3: CASSPQGLVNSPLHF
DNA: TGTGCCAGCAGTCCACAGGGCCTCGTTAATTCACCCCTCCACTTT
D: .
size: .
V: TRBV27
J: TRBJ1-6

CDR3: CASRPQGGTEAFF
DNA: TGTGCCAGCCGGCCCCAGGGTGGCACTGAAGCTTTCTTT
D: .
size: .
V: TRBV12-3/TRBV12-4
J: TRBJ1-1

CDR3: CASSQDGGARDTQYF
DNA: TGTGCCAGCAGCCAAGACGGGGGGGCAAGAGATACGCAGTATTTT
D: TRBD2
size: .
V: TRBV4-2
J: TRBJ2-3

CDR3: CASSTLYATDRAREQYF
DNA: TGTGCCAGTAGTACCCTTTACGCGACAGACAGGGCTCGCGAGCAGTACTTC
D: TRBD1
size: .
V: TRBV19
J: TRBJ2-7

CDR3: CASSLQGAKGEKLFF
DNA: TGCGCCAGCAGCTTGCAAGGGGCGAAGGGTGAAAAACTGTTTTTT
D: .
size: .
V: TRBV5-1
J: TRBJ1-4

CDR3: CASTSGGVREKLFF
DNA: TGTGCCAGCACTTCAGGGGGCGTTCGCGAAAAACTGTTTTTT
D: TRBD1
size: .
V: TRBV2
J: TRBJ1-4

CDR3: CARGGSGANVLTF
DNA: TGTGCCAGAGGGGGTTCGGGGGCCAACGTCCTGACTTTC
D: .
size: .
V: TRBV5-8
J: TRBJ2-6

CDR3: CASSLGQHTEAFF
DNA: TGTGCCAGTAGTCTGGGACAACACACTGAAGCTTTCTTT
D: .
size: once
V: TRBV19
J: TRBJ1-1

CDR3: CAWWSGGSSYNEQFF
DNA: TGTGCCTGGTGGTCGGGGGGAAGCTCCTACAATGAGCAGTTCTTC
D: TRBD2
size: .
V: TRBV30
J: TRBJ2-1

CDR3: CASSGEVTGELFF
DNA: TGTGCCAGCAGTGGGGAGGTCACCGGAGAGCTGTTTTTT
D: .
size: .
V: TRBV2
J: TRBJ2-2

CDR3: CASSLGQGGSQPQHF
DNA: TGCGCCAGCAGCTTGGGGCAGGGCGGCTCTCAGCCCCAGCATTTT
D: .
size: .
V: TRBV5-1
J: TRBJ1-5

CDR3: CASSPPGTVYYEQYF
DNA: TGTGCCAGCAGCCCGCCGGGGACAGTTTACTACGAGCAGTACTTC
D: TRBD1
size: .
V: TRBV7-9
J: TRBJ2-7

CDR3: CASSPGTGDVNSPLHF
DNA: TGTGCCAGCAGCCCCGGGACAGGGGATGTTAATTCACCCCTCCACTTT
D: TRBD1
size: few
V: TRBV5-4
J: TRBJ1-6

CDR3: CAISRQTVRNTEAFF
DNA: TGTGCCATCAGTCGACAAACGGTTAGGAACACTGAAGCTTTCTTT
D: .
size: .
V: TRBV10-3
J: TRBJ1-1

CDR3: CASSYNQRTEAFF
DNA: TGTGCCAGCAGTTATAACCAGCGTACTGAAGCTTTCTTT
D: .
size: .
V: TRBV12-3/TRBV12-4
J: TRBJ1-1

CDR3: CASSLYPRGGPNSYNSPLHF
DNA: TGCGCCAGCAGCTTGTACCCCCGGGGGGGACCTAACTCCTATAATTCACCCCTCCACTTT
D: .
size: .
V: TRBV5-1
J: TRBJ1-6

CDR3: CASLGTADSTQYF
DNA: TGTGCCAGTCTTGGGACAGCCGATAGTACGCAGTATTTT
D: TRBD1
size: .
V: TRBV6-5
J: TRBJ2-3

CDR3: CASTQVAGKTEAFF
DNA: TGTGCCAGCACCCAGGTGGCAGGCAAGACTGAAGCTTTCTTT
D: .
size: once
V: TRBV6-6
J: TRBJ1-1

CDR3: CASSQTARNGYTF
DNA: TGTGCCAGCAGCCAGACAGCCCGGAATGGCTACACCTTC
D: .
size: .
V: TRBV2
J: TRBJ1-2

CDR3: CASSQAGGEAFF
DNA: TGTGCCAGCAGCCAGGCAGGGGGTGAAGCTTTCTTT
D: TRBD1
size: .
V: TRBV14
J: TRBJ1-1

CDR3: CASSVEGGAGNTIYF
DNA: TGTGCCAGCAGCGTAGAAGGCGGGGCGGGAAACACCATATATTTT
D: .
size: .
V: TRBV9
J: TRBJ1-3

CDR3: CTSSHGGANVLTF
DNA: TGCACCAGCAGCCACGGGGGGGCCAACGTCCTGACTTTC
D: .
size: once
V: TRBV1
J: TRBJ2-6